This T cell receptor (beta chain) was profiled in a study of blood T cells in healthy people across ages. CDR3 length equals 15 residues. From germline, CDR1 is SGHRS and CDR2 YFSETQ. This clonotype has at least ten counts. Germline and junction disagree at one end, which may indicate a read error. The authors ran a second PCR of roughly 6 to 12 cycles using a sample-barcoded 5' primer and a J-beta primer mix. TCRdb processed the 5' RACE reads anew with MiXCR; each CDR3 protein has one entry. The sample carries 1.5 million to 2 million distinct CDR3 sequences, about two fifths recorded once. Sequenced sample: blood. The source is a human donor in good health. The genes are TRBV5-1 and TRBJ1-4; D is perhaps TRBD1 (5 bases). The CDR3 coding sequence is TGTGCCAGCAGCCCCCGAGGGGCAACTAATGAAAAACTGTTTTTT. Amino acids: CASSPRGATNEKLFF.